This T cell receptor beta chain is drawn from a study of identical twins. V was pared by 4 bases and J by 4 bases, with 14 bases of the junction left unmatched. This CDR3 has 16 amino acids. Looked up from germline, CDR1 is SGHRS and CDR2 is YFSETQ. cDNA carried unique molecular identifiers, and a universal primer site was added by template switching. TCRdb recomputed calls from the 5' RACE reads with MiXCR, one row per CDR3 protein. The sample records about 720,000 distinct CDR3 sequences, 8.5% to 9.5% being singletons. This clonotype was recorded a few times. The antigen is undetermined. Study-wide results and caveats: Sequences that were out-of-frame, alpha and twin-shared displayed an excess of low generation probability. The more abundant beta clonotypes in cord blood had fewer insertions, and memory repertoires did not show this.

This same sample was also part of a study on yellow fever vaccine responses in identical twins.

Sequencing used PBMCs. The receptor comes from a woman younger than 35 in good health. The rearrangement uses TRBV5-1 and TRBJ2-7, with 7 bases matching TRBD2. The CDR3 reads CASSPYEDWGGYEQYF. CDR3 sequence (DNA): TGCGCCAGCAGCCCCTACGAGGACTGGGGAGGGTACGAGCAGTACTTC.